This T cell receptor beta chain was captured by sequencing in a study of T cells in localized non-small cell lung cancer. The CDR3 consists of 14 residues. CDR1 SSHAT and CDR2 FNYEAQ come from the germline V gene (reference sequence). The method was immunoSEQ multiplex PCR; TCRdb's version includes in-frame clones alone and lacks a portion of them. The sample lists 45,000 to 70,000 clones; around 86% were seen once. Study outcomes and limitations: Clonality of T cells reached its maximum in uninvolved adjacent lung, surpassing tumor. Higher adjacent-lung clonality was associated with shorter survival. Among the top 100 tumor clones, a median around 50 appeared in adjacent lung.

Regarding this clone: The antigen remains unidentified. Its ends do not fully match the called genes, so a read error is possible.

This specimen was peripheral blood, taken before any cancer treatment. The chain recombines TRBV7-7 with TRBJ2-1, with D tentatively TRBD1 or TRBD2 (6 bases each). This TCR was sampled from a woman aged 35 to 70 with stage I lung adenocarcinoma. The CDR3 DNA reads as TGTGCTAGCAGCCGCCTCTTAGGGGGAGGTGAGCAGTTCTTC. Protein sequence: CASSRLLGGGEQFF.